This is a list of T cell receptor beta chains from one sample in a study of patients and donors after allogeneic stem cell transplantation. TCRdb independently ran MiXCR on the RT-PCR reads; one entry per CDR3 protein. The table includes 190,000 or so distinct CDR3 sequences, around two fifths detected once. The sequenced sample was blood, either unsorted or a sorted T cell fraction (not recorded which). The source is a human donor who was either an allogeneic HSCT recipient or a stem cell or donor lymphocyte infusion donor (not recorded which). It is not recorded whose cells these are; they may come from a transplant donor. Both conserved end residues are part of each CDR3. D genes are given only for firm matches. Clone size is shown for a subset of rows, as once, few, many or a class of expanded clone.

D	size	J	V	CDR3	DNA
TRBD1	NA	TRBJ2-1	TRBV20-1	CSARATGANDEQFF	TGCAGTGCTAGAGCGACAGGGGCAAACGACGAGCAGTTCTTC
NA	NA	TRBJ1-3	TRBV7-9	CASSPGSTHSGNTIYF	TGTGCCAGCAGCCCGGGCTCTACTCACTCTGGAAACACCATATATTTT
NA	NA	TRBJ2-3	TRBV12-3/TRBV12-4	CASSSLESGLDTQYF	TGTGCCAGCAGCTCGCTAGAAAGTGGGTTAGATACGCAGTATTTT
NA	many	TRBJ1-1	TRBV9	CASSPRTANTEAFF	TGTGCCAGCAGCCCCCGGACCGCGAACACTGAAGCTTTCTTT
TRBD2	NA	TRBJ2-3	TRBV4-3	CASSQEESSGRYTDTQYF	TGCGCCAGCAGCCAAGAAGAGAGTAGCGGGAGATACACAGATACGCAGTATTTT
TRBD2	few	TRBJ2-3	TRBV14	CASSPTSGMEDTQYF	TGTGCCAGCAGCCCGACTAGCGGGATGGAAGATACGCAGTATTTT
NA	NA	TRBJ1-5	TRBV27	CASSRTASNQPQHF	TGTGCCAGCAGCCGGACAGCAAGCAATCAGCCCCAGCATTTT
NA	NA	TRBJ2-1	TRBV3-1	CASSQLANNEQFF	TGTGCCAGCAGCCAATTAGCGAACAATGAGCAGTTCTTC
NA	NA	TRBJ1-4	TRBV18	CASSPLQGTSNEKLFF	TGTGCCAGCTCACCTCTCCAGGGGACGTCTAATGAAAAACTGTTTTTT
TRBD2	NA	TRBJ2-3	TRBV7-2	CASSLPCREGLCTQYF	TGTGCCAGCAGCCTCCCTTGCCGGGAGGGCCTATGTACGCAGTATTTT
NA	NA	TRBJ2-7	TRBV6-5	CASSYRLYSQTYEQYF	TGTGCCAGCAGCTATAGGCTATACAGTCAGACCTACGAGCAGTACTTC
NA	NA	TRBJ2-3	TRBV9	CASSVESDTQYF	TGTGCCAGCAGCGTAGAGTCGGATACGCAGTATTTT
TRBD1	few	TRBJ1-2	TRBV10-2	CASSEPGQGYGYTF	TGCGCCAGCAGTGAGCCGGGACAGGGGTACGGCTACACCTTC
NA	NA	TRBJ1-1	TRBV11-3	CASSRGYTEAFF	TGTGCCAGCAGTCGGGGTTACACTGAAGCTTTCTTT
NA	NA	TRBJ1-1	TRBV20-1	CSASLGRMNTEAFF	TGCAGTGCTAGTCTAGGCAGGATGAACACTGAAGCTTTCTTT
NA	NA	TRBJ1-4	TRBV11-2	CASSLGPGHSDEKLFF	TGTGCCAGCAGCTTAGGCCCGGGGCATTCGGATGAAAAACTGTTTTTT
NA	NA	TRBJ2-7	TRBV21-1	CASSKERLAGLSYEQYF	TGTGCCAGCAGCAAAGAGAGACTAGCGGGGCTCTCCTACGAGCAGTACTTC
TRBD1	few	TRBJ2-3	TRBV7-9	CASSLIRDREGCTQYF	TGTGCCAGCAGCTTGATCCGGGACAGGGAAGGGTGTACGCAGTATTTT
TRBD1	once	TRBJ2-2	TRBV20-1	CSARTGGHTGELFF	TGCAGTGCTAGGACAGGGGGCCACACCGGGGAGCTGTTTTTT
NA	NA	TRBJ2-1	TRBV28	CASREGISYNEQFF	TGTGCCAGCAGAGAAGGGATCTCTTACAATGAGCAGTTCTTC
NA	NA	TRBJ1-1	TRBV19	CASSPTGSLMNTEAFF	TGTGCCAGTAGCCCCACAGGGTCCCTTATGAACACTGAAGCTTTCTTT
TRBD1	NA	TRBJ1-4	TRBV4-3	CASRSTGTNEKLFF	TGCGCCAGCCGATCGACAGGGACTAATGAAAAACTGTTTTTT
NA	NA	TRBJ1-1	TRBV20-1	CSARARALNTEAFF	TGCAGTGCTAGAGCCCGGGCATTGAACACTGAAGCTTTCTTT
NA	NA	TRBJ1-1	TRBV7-2	CASSLVSANTEASF	TGTGCCAGCAGCTTAGTATCAGCGAACACTGAAGCTTCCTTT
NA	NA	TRBJ1-1	TRBV7-2	CASSFISQVTNTEAFF	TGTGCCAGCAGCTTTATCAGCCAGGTCACGAACACTGAAGCTTTCTTT
NA	NA	TRBJ1-3	TRBV12-3/TRBV12-4	CASSYGNTIYF	TGTGCCAGCAGTTACGGAAACACCATATATTTT
TRBD1	few	TRBJ1-1	TRBV7-9	CASPQLPIRTGAIEAFF	TGTGCCAGCCCGCAGCTACCCATTCGAACAGGGGCAATCGAAGCTTTCTTT